Sequencing of this T cell receptor beta chain was carried out in a study of memory CD4+ T cells and cytomegalovirus serostatus. On the study more broadly: Healthy Belgian adult donors included about nine CMV-positive and 24 CMV-negative people. Findings and limits, study-wide: Each of approximately 69 CMV-associated TCRbeta sequences occurred in one to five individuals. The CMV-associated TCR signature appears largely within the CD4+ memory repertoire.

Single viable CD3+CD4+CD8-CD45RO+ cells were sorted as the memory CD4+ T cells. Donors' CMV status reflects serum IgG against pp150, pp28, p38, p52. This CDR3 spans 16 amino acids. The germline V gene encodes CDR1 SGHRS and CDR2 YFSETQ. The V end lost 3 bases, the J end lost 13 bases, and 23 bases lay between the germline ends. At least ten counts were recorded for this clone. Its antigen is as yet unknown. Profiling relied on immunoSEQ multiplex PCR, and the TCRdb table lists in-frame clones only, not all of them. Of 56,000 or so clones in the sample, about 81% were seen once. V usage is TRBV5-1 and J usage is TRBJ1-6, with D perhaps TRBD1 (6 bases). This clonotype was obtained from an adult in good health and CMV-seronegative. The sequenced material came from memory CD4+ T cells from blood. CDR3 protein: CASSSSVGGLRLPLHF. The CDR3 nucleotides are TGCGCCAGCAGCTCGAGCGTAGGGGGGCTACGTTTGCCCCTCCACTTT.